These 5 T cell receptor beta chains were sequenced from one sample in a study of blood T cells in healthy people across ages. Primed by a sample-barcoded 5' primer and a J-beta primer mix, a second PCR proceeded for roughly 7 to 12 cycles. TCRdb re-called the 5' RACE reads with MiXCR, one entry per CDR3 protein. The sample includes about 1.5 million distinct CDR3 sequences, approximately 43% of them seen just once. The sequenced material came from blood. These receptors all come from a woman between 18 and 30 years old in good health.

The sample holds a few counts of this clonotype. The chain links TRBV7-3 to TRBJ2-3; 8 positions match TRBD2. With V trimmed by 5 bases and J by 5 bases, 12 bases remained unmatched. The CDR3 has 16 residues. CDR1 is SGHTA, CDR2 FQGTGA, per germline. The CDR3 here is CASSPRRAGGRDTQYF. CDR3 sequence (DNA): TGTGCCAGCAGCCCGAGGAGGGCGGGAGGTAGAGATACGCAGTATTTT.

The chain recombines TRBV29-1 with TRBJ1-2; perhaps TRBD1 as D (6 bases). The CDR3 sequence is 15 residues long. Germline assignment: CDR1 SQVTM and CDR2 ANQGSEA. Trimming took 0 bases from V and 4 from J, leaving 15 bases between them. The CDR3 region is CSVEDPGEGTYGYTF. The DNA of the CDR3 is TGCAGCGTTGAAGATCCAGGGGAAGGGACCTATGGCTACACCTTC.

The gene calls are TRBV15 and TRBJ2-5, with 7 bases fitting TRBD2. Germline V gene lookup returns CDR1 LNHNV and CDR2 YYDKDF (reference sequence). J gave up 11 bases and V 4 bases, and 13 bases lay outside the gene matches. The CDR3 consists of 14 residues. The CDR3 DNA is TGTGCCACCAGCATGGGCGGGGGTTACAATGAGCAGTACTTC. This codes for CATSMGGGYNEQYF.

As regards this clonotype: The junction departs from germline at one end; a sequencing error may be responsible. The V and J genes are TRBV15 and TRBJ1-2, with D perhaps TRBD1 (6 bases). The germline V gene encodes CDR1 LNHNV and CDR2 YYDKDF (reference sequence). The CDR3 covers 13 residues. In nucleotides, the CDR3 is TGTGCCACCAGAGAGGACAGTTTTAATGGCTGCACCTTC. This codes for CATREDSFNGCTF.

This clonotype was observed a handful of times. V and J are TRBV12-3 or TRBV12-4 and TRBJ1-2; 10 bases match TRBD1. The CDR3 covers 17 residues. The V segment lost 1 base and the J segment 0 bases; nucleotides outside the gene matches: 5. CDR3 DNA sequence: TGTGCCAGCAGTTTAGTGGGACAGGGGCCCTCTAACTATGGCTACACCTTC. This gives the protein CASSLVGQGPSNYGYTF.